This entry lists 2 T cell receptor beta chains sequenced from one sample in a study of OX40 agonist ivuxolimab in advanced cancers. Method: immunoSEQ multiplex PCR; TCRdb's copy keeps in-frame clones and lacks some. The data contain over 45,000 clones, about 76% of them singletons. Here the sequenced sample was CD4+ or CD8+ T cells sorted from blood, taken in a trial of the OX40 agonist ivuxolimab. The origin of the receptors is an adult with an advanced solid tumor such as melanoma, head and neck, liver or kidney cancer.

This clone has more than one count but fewer than ten. This sequence joins TRBV2 and TRBJ2-7; 7 bases line up with TRBD2. The CDR3 contains 12 residues. Per germline, CDR1 SNHLY and CDR2 FYNNEI. The ends lost 5 bases at V and 6 bases at J; junction bases unmatched: 4. The CDR3 DNA reads as TGTGCCAGCAGTCAGACTAGCACCGAGCAGTACTTC. Translation: CASSQTSTEQYF.

The gene calls are TRBV11-1 and TRBJ2-3; D is possibly TRBD2 (7 bases). Germline V lookup: CDR1 SGHAT, CDR2 FQDESV (reference sequence). The CDR3 extends over 15 amino acids. V dropped 6 bases and J dropped 4 bases, with 17 bases sitting between them. The DNA of the CDR3 is TGTGCCAGCAGACTAGGCGGGGGCGTTTCAGATACGCAGTATTTT. Protein product: CASRLGGGVSDTQYF.